This T cell receptor beta chain comes out of a study of blood T cell repertoires in COVID-19. Original processing methods: Estimated nucleated cell counts came from reference gene primer amplification. This table comes from immunoSEQ multiplex PCR, and its TCRdb copy is limited to in-frame clones, with some not included. V, J and clone size are taken as reported in that table, and D and trimming were inferred from the DNA itself. In the table there are 250,000 or so clones, about 88% of which are singletons. Germline CDR1 reads SGHTA; CDR2 reads FQGNSA. CDR3 length: 14 residues. With V trimmed by 5 bases and J by 5 bases, 6 bases remained unmatched. Participants, about 18 to 90 years old, spanned about 26 US areas.

The chain employs TRBV7-2 and TRBJ1-2, with 9 bases that match TRBD1. The sequencing input was PBMCs or T cells enriched from blood (not recorded which). The clonotype originates from a woman in her fifties or sixties who had been exposed to COVID-19. CDR3 DNA: TGTGCCAGCAGCAACCGGGACAGGGTTTATGGCTACACCTTC. Its protein product is CASSNRDRVYGYTF.